Listed here are 32 T cell receptor beta chains from one sample, sequenced in a study of T cell repertoires in aging, cancer and after chemotherapy. A mixed TRB-A/B primer pool amplified rearranged TRB by multiplex touch-down PCR. MiXCR was run by TCRdb on the multiplex PCR reads, yielding one entry per CDR3 protein. The sample records 12,000 or so distinct CDR3 sequences, approximately 30% being singletons. Amplification of TCR beta used genomic DNA extracted from peripheral blood. Sequenced: blood. The receptors stem from a human donor in good health. The donor label of this sample is uncertain.

The gene calls are TRBV7-6 and TRBJ1-1; D is possibly TRBD1 (5 bases). Deletions cut 2 bases from V and 8 bases from J, with 12 bases between. This CDR3 comprises 13 residues. In germline, CDR1 is SGHVS, CDR2 FNYEAQ. CDR3 in amino acids: CASSLSEGTEAFF. The CDR3 DNA reads TGTGCCAGCAGCTTATCTGAAGGGACCGAAGCTTTCTTT.

The chain couples TRBV6-6 to TRBJ2-7; TRBD1 aligns across 10 bases. V lost 4 bases to trimming and J lost 3 bases; unmatched junction nucleotides: 3. Germline CDR1 reads MNHNY; CDR2 reads SVGAGI (reference sequence). CDR3 size: 14 residues. The DNA for the CDR3 is TGTGCCAGCAGTTTCGGGACAGGGGTCTACGAGCAGTACTTC. Its translation is CASSFGTGVYEQYF.

This chain connects TRBV18 to TRBJ1-1, with D perhaps matching TRBD1 (6 bases). V was clipped by 0 bases and J by 4 bases, with 15 bases between them. This CDR3 comprises 16 residues. In germline, CDR1 is KGHSH, CDR2 LQKENI. Written as DNA, the CDR3 is TGTGCCAGCTCACCACCGAGGGGGGATTGGACCACTGAAGCTTTCTTT. Its translation: CASSPPRGDWTTEAFF.

Within the sample, this clonotype is medium-sized (0.01 to 0.1%). The J gene is TRBJ2-2, the V gene TRBV19, with 10 bases that match TRBD2. V gave up 6 bases and J gave up 7 bases; unmatched junction bases: 5. Germline lookup yields CDR1 LNHDA and CDR2 SQIVND (reference sequence). The CDR3 spans 14 residues. For the CDR3, the DNA is TGTGCCAGTAGAGAGGCTAGCGGGGGCGGGGAGCTGTTTTTT. It translates to CASREASGGGELFF.

This clonotype was found a few times. The chain combines TRBV15 with TRBJ2-3; the D is unclear. The CDR3 covers 13 residues. Trimming pared 0 bases from V and 6 bases from J, leaving 7 bases between. The germline CDR1 and CDR2 sequences are LNHNV and YYDKDF (reference sequence). The CDR3 region has the DNA TGTGCCACCAGCAGAGATCCAATCGATACGCAGTATTTT. Protein sequence: CATSRDPIDTQYF.

In its sample, this clonotype was seen once. The rearrangement joins TRBV5-1 to TRBJ2-2, with 8 nucleotides matching TRBD2. The CDR3 length is 14 residues. Per the germline V gene, CDR1 is SGHRS and CDR2 is YFSETQ. V was pared by 0 bases and J by 6 bases, with 1 base of the junction left unmatched. The CDR3 nucleotides read TGCGCCAGCAGCTTGGACGGGGGGGCCGGGGAGCTGTTTTTT. Its translation is CASSLDGGAGELFF.

By frequency in the sample, this clonotype is medium-sized. This chain links TRBV6-5 with TRBJ1-6, with a tentative D call TRBD1 (6 bases). The germline V gene encodes CDR1 MNHEY and CDR2 SVGAGI. The CDR3 consists of 15 residues. V was trimmed by 3 bases and J by 9 bases, leaving 15 bases between them. CDR3 amino acids: CASSYDVQGGSPLHF. CDR3 nucleotides: TGTGCCAGCAGTTATGATGTACAGGGAGGTTCACCCCTCCACTTT.

This clonotype ranks as medium-sized. The chain carries TRBV29-1 and TRBJ2-3; 7 positions agree with TRBD2. Germline CDR1 and CDR2: SQVTM and ANQGSEA. The CDR3 has 15 residues. Unmatched junction bases numbered 8, after V lost 4 bases and J lost 1 base. Here the CDR3 reads CSVALLAPRTDTQYF. The CDR3 bases are TGCAGCGTTGCCCTACTAGCGCCCCGCACAGATACGCAGTATTTT.

This clonotype has a handful of counts. The V and J genes are TRBV6-6 and TRBJ1-4; tentative D call: TRBD1 (5 bases). V lost 8 bases and J 0 bases, leaving 16 bases between the germline ends. Germline CDR1 reads MNHNY; CDR2 reads SVGAGI (reference sequence). The CDR3 spans 16 residues. Written as DNA, the CDR3 is TGTGCCAGCTCACCGTCAACAGGTGCAACTAATGAAAAACTGTTTTTT. Translation gives CASSPSTGATNEKLFF.

The chain carries TRBV27 and TRBJ2-3; D unclear. CDR1 and CDR2 (germline): MNHEY, SMNVEV (reference sequence). V dropped 5 bases and J dropped 5 bases, with 8 bases sitting between them. The CDR3 extends over 12 amino acids. In nucleotides, the CDR3 is TGTGCCAGCAGTCCCTCTATAGATACGCAGTATTTT. This translates into CASSPSIDTQYF.

By share, this clonotype ranks as medium-sized. The chain recombines TRBV30 with TRBJ1-5; D is possibly TRBD1 (6 bases). The CDR3 totals 13 residues. Germline CDR1 reads GTSNPN; CDR2 reads SVGIG (reference sequence). The CDR3 DNA sequence: TGTGCATGGTCCCAGACAGGTAATCAGCCCCAGCATTTT. Its protein is CAWSQTGNQPQHF. Supplemented by reference TRBV30 and TRBJ1-5, the full variable domain reads SQTIHQWPATLVQPVGSPLSLECTVEGTSNPNLYWYRQAAGRGLQLLFYSVGIGQISSEVPQNLSASRPQDRQFILSSKKLLLSDSGFYLCAWSQTGNQPQHFGDGTRLSIL.

This clonotype was recorded a few times. In nucleotides, the CDR3 is TGTGCCAGCACTCAGGGGAGGGAAAAACTGTTTTTT. It is translated as CASTQGREKLFF. The chain is built from TRBV6-5 and TRBJ1-4; a weak D match, TRBD1 (6 bases). The V and J ends lost 7 bases and 8 bases respectively, with 11 bases between them. Germline CDR1 reads MNHEY; CDR2 reads SVGAGI. There are 12 residues in the CDR3.

V gene TRBV12-3 or TRBV12-4 combines with J gene TRBJ2-3, with TRBD2 matching over 10 bases. J gave up 2 bases and V 7 bases, and 15 bases lay outside the gene matches. This CDR3 spans 18 amino acids. CDR3 bases: TGTGCCAGCACCCAACCTAGCGGGGGCCCTCTAAACACAGATACGCAGTATTTT. This translates into CASTQPSGGPLNTDTQYF.

This clonotype was detected a few times. The chain has TRBV10-3 and TRBJ1-2; 7 bases match TRBD1. The CDR3 length is 17 residues. Germline lookup yields CDR1 ENHRY and CDR2 SYGVKD. Trimming at V came to 6 bases and at J to 1 base, leaving 14 bases not matched to a gene. In nucleotides, the CDR3 is TGTGCCATCAGGGATCCCGGTAGGACAGGAGATAACTATGGCTACACCTTC. Amino acids: CAIRDPGRTGDNYGYTF.

Only a few counts were recorded for this clonotype. CDR3 loop: CASSLGGGTETQYF. The CDR3 DNA reads TGTGCCAGCAGTTTAGGCGGGGGCACAGAGACCCAGTACTTC. This chain joins TRBV12-3 or TRBV12-4 and TRBJ2-5; D perhaps matches TRBD2 (7 bases). The CDR3 has 14 amino acids. Trimming took off 1 base at V and 4 bases at J, with 10 bases between the two ends.

There are a few counts of this clonotype. The rearrangement uses TRBV18 and TRBJ1-2, with a possible D match to TRBD1 (5 bases). In germline, CDR1 is KGHSH, CDR2 LQKENI. Trimming took 10 bases from V and 8 from J, leaving 14 bases between them. The CDR3 covers 11 residues. As DNA, the CDR3 is TGTGCCACCGCATTGGGGGACGGCTACACCTTC. Its protein is CATALGDGYTF. The whole variable domain, filled in from reference TRBV18 and TRBJ1-2, reads NAGVMQNPRHLVRRRGQEARLRCSPMKGHSHVYWYRQLPEEGLKFMVYLQKENIIDESGMPKERFSAEFPKEGPSILRIQQVVRGDSAAYFCATALGDGYTFGSGTRLTVV.

This clonotype was picked up a small number of times. CDR3 DNA sequence: TGTGCCAGCAGAAGGGACGGGAACACTGAAGCTTTCTTT. Residues: CASRRDGNTEAFF. V and J are TRBV5-4 and TRBJ1-1, with D tentatively TRBD1 (5 bases). The CDR3 runs to 13 residues. V dropped 5 bases and J dropped 1 base, with 9 bases sitting between them. Per germline, CDR1 SGHNT and CDR2 YYREEE (reference sequence).

This rearrangement joins TRBV6-1 to TRBJ1-1, with a possible D match to TRBD1 (5 bases). The CDR3 is made up of 14 amino acids. V lost 6 bases, J lost 1 base, and 12 bases lay in between. Germline CDR1 reads MNHNS; CDR2 reads SASEGT. The CDR3 DNA follows: TGTGCCAGCAGAGACCTCGGGGGGAACACTGAAGCTTTCTTT. Protein sequence: CASRDLGGNTEAFF.

V usage is TRBV14 and J usage is TRBJ2-5; D is perhaps TRBD1 or TRBD2 (6 bases each). CDR1 and CDR2 (germline): SGHDN, FVKESK. The CDR3 spans 15 residues. Trimming took 4 bases from V and 3 from J, leaving 15 bases between them. The chain's CDR3 is CASSPPGAEEETQYF. CDR3 sequence (DNA): TGTGCCAGCAGCCCCCCGGGGGCGGAAGAAGAGACCCAGTACTTC. Using reference TRBV14 and TRBJ2-5 for the parts outside the CDR3, the full variable domain is EAGVTQFPSHSVIEKGQTVTLRCDPISGHDNLYWYRRVMGKEIKFLLHFVKESKQDESGMPNNRFLAERTGGTYSTLKVQPAELEDSGVYFCASSPPGAEEETQYFGPGTRLLVL.

The chain is built from TRBV5-4 and TRBJ2-7; tentative D call: TRBD2 (5 bases). CDR1 is SGHNT and CDR2 is YYREEE in the germline V gene (reference sequence). V was cut by 1 base and J by 6 bases, with 17 bases left in between. The CDR3 is made up of 15 amino acids. CDR3 in amino acids: CASSLLSGRSAEQYF. As DNA, the CDR3 is TGTGCCAGCAGCTTGTTGTCGGGAAGGAGCGCCGAGCAGTACTTC.

V gene TRBV20-1 combines with J gene TRBJ2-1; 9 bases map to TRBD2. The length of the CDR3 is 18 residues. J was trimmed by 0 bases and V by 0 bases; bases with no gene match: 9. Germline V gene sequence: CDR1 DFQATT, CDR2 SNEGSKA (reference sequence). The CDR3 loop reads CSARDRANSGGSYNEQFF. The CDR3 nucleotides read TGCAGTGCTAGAGATCGGGCAAATAGCGGGGGCTCCTACAATGAGCAGTTCTTC.

Relative to its sample, this clonotype is medium-sized. This chain joins TRBV15 and TRBJ2-2; TRBD1 matches 10 bases. Trimming cost V 3 bases and J 5 bases; bases outside gene matches: 3. Looked up from germline, CDR1 is LNHNV and CDR2 is YYDKDF (reference sequence). This CDR3 is built from 15 residues. The CDR3 protein is CATSRGQGWTGELFF. The CDR3 nucleotides are TGTGCCACCAGCAGGGGACAGGGGTGGACCGGGGAGCTGTTTTTT.

The chain links TRBV27 to TRBJ2-1, with D unclear. Germline CDR1 and CDR2: MNHEY and SMNVEV (reference sequence). The germline V and J ends were trimmed by 2 bases and 0 bases, with 8 bases remaining between them. CDR3 length: 15 amino acids. In DNA, the CDR3 is TGTGCCAGCAGTTTAAGGCCAAGCTCCTACAATGAGCAGTTCTTC. Protein: CASSLRPSSYNEQFF.

This clonotype has a handful of counts. The chain joins TRBV15 to TRBJ1-5, with 9 bases that match TRBD1. CDR3 length equals 18 residues. Germline V gene sequence: CDR1 LNHNV, CDR2 YYDKDF (reference sequence). V lost 1 base to trimming and J lost 1 base; unmatched junction nucleotides: 8. The chain's CDR3 is CATSRAPRGQGSNQPQHF. Written as DNA, the CDR3 is TGTGCCACCAGCAGAGCTCCTCGGGGACAGGGAAGCAATCAGCCCCAGCATTTT.

The sample holds a few counts of this clonotype. The rearrangement uses TRBV6-5 and TRBJ2-1; no firm D call. Germline V gene sequence: CDR1 MNHEY, CDR2 SVGAGI. V lost 5 bases and J 3 bases, leaving 11 bases between the germline ends. The CDR3 length is 14 residues. The CDR3 nucleotides are TGTGCCAGCAGTCCCCCTAACTACTACAATGAGCAGTTCTTC. Its translation: CASSPPNYYNEQFF.

This chain joins TRBV7-2 and TRBJ2-1; the D gene is possibly TRBD2 (6 bases). Trimming removed 5 bases from V and 10 bases from J, with 12 bases in between. The germline CDR1 and CDR2 sequences are SGHTA and FQGNSA. The CDR3 is 12 residues long. The CDR3 loop is CASSLPGREQFF. In DNA form, the CDR3 reads TGTGCCAGCAGCCTCCCGGGGAGGGAGCAGTTCTTC.

This sequence joins TRBV18 and TRBJ2-5; D is possibly TRBD1 (5 bases). The J call is uncertain, as TRBJ2-7 better fits the DNA end. This CDR3 comprises 15 residues. The germline gives CDR1 KGHSH, CDR2 LQKENI. In DNA form, the CDR3 reads TGTGCCAGCTCACCACAGGAAAGGGGCTCCTACGAGCAGTACTTC. Protein sequence: CASSPQERGSYEQYF.

This clonotype was recorded a few times. The chain employs TRBV6-4 and TRBJ2-1; tentatively, D is TRBD2 (7 bases). CDR1 MRHNA and CDR2 SNTAGT come from the germline V gene. V lost 0 bases and J lost 5, with 8 bases in between. CDR3 length: 14 amino acids. The CDR3: CASSDSGGHNEQFF. In DNA form, the CDR3 reads TGTGCCAGCAGTGACTCGGGGGGGCACAATGAGCAGTTCTTC.

The gene calls are TRBV19 and TRBJ1-5; D is possibly TRBD1 (6 bases). The CDR3 is 14 amino acids. The V end lost 6 bases, the J end lost 4 bases, and 13 bases lay between the germline ends. CDR1 is LNHDA and CDR2 is SQIVND in the germline V gene (reference sequence). The CDR3 nucleotides are TGTGCCAGTAGGCCAGGGGCCAAGAATCAGCCCCAGCATTTT. As protein: CASRPGAKNQPQHF.

This clonotype has more than one count but fewer than ten. The chain carries TRBV6-2 or TRBV6-3 and TRBJ2-7; TRBD1 agrees at 8 bases. V dropped 5 bases and J dropped 0; count of bases not matched to a gene: 3. Germline V gives CDR1 MNHEY, CDR2 SVGEGT. This CDR3 comprises 14 residues. The CDR3 sequence is CASSGQGDSYEQYF. CDR3 coding DNA: TGTGCCAGCAGTGGACAGGGAGACTCCTACGAGCAGTACTTC.

The gene calls are TRBV5-4 and TRBJ2-5; the match to TRBD2 covers 9 bases. Germline lookup yields CDR1 SGHNT and CDR2 YYREEE (reference sequence). With V trimmed by 4 bases and J by 4 bases, 11 bases remained unmatched. The CDR3 consists of 16 residues. The CDR3 is CASSPRAAGGSETQYF. CDR3 DNA sequence: TGTGCCAGCAGCCCGAGGGCGGCGGGGGGGTCAGAGACCCAGTACTTC.

The chain combines TRBV7-9 with TRBJ2-2, with D perhaps TRBD1 (6 bases). The CDR3 is 15 amino acids. Trimming removed 2 bases from V and 2 bases from J, with 9 bases in between. The V gene's germline CDR1 is SEHNR and CDR2 FQNEAQ (reference sequence). Here the CDR3 DNA reads TGTGCCAGCAGCTTAAGGGGGTTAAACACCGGGGAGCTGTTTTTT. Translation gives CASSLRGLNTGELFF.